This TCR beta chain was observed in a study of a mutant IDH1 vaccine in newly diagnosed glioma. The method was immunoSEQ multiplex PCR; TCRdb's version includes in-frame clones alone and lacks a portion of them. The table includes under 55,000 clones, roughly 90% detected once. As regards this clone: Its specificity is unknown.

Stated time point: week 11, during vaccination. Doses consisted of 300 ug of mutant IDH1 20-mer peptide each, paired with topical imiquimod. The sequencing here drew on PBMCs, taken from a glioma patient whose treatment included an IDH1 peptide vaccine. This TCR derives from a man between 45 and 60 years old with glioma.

CDR3 coding DNA: TGCGCCAGCCGGACAGGGTCCTCCTACGAGCAGTACTTC. Translation: CASRTGSSYEQYF. The rearrangement links TRBV10-2 to TRBJ2-7; 8 positions agree with TRBD1. The V and J ends lost 8 bases and 0 bases, in that order; junction bases with no gene match: 3. Per the germline V gene, CDR1 is WSHSY and CDR2 is SAAADI. This CDR3 is 13 amino acids long.